The 31 T cell receptor beta chains given below trace back to one sample, sequenced in a study of T cells after yellow fever vaccination (dated by TCRdb to between 2019 and 2020). The library relied on 5' RACE. Sequenced using an Illumina HiSeq 2500. The public sequencing data were trimmed at Q25 with fastp and processed into clonotypes with MiXCR by TCRdb, which kept only in-frame beta chains. Rows with one shared CDR3 protein collapse into an entry with the most common genes and DNA. The sample yields around 160,000 distinct CDR3 sequences; 6% to 7.5% were counted once. Jointly, the top ten make up more than 2% of the sample. Reading the label with the study, this specimen's treatment or condition is: live attenuated yellow fever vaccine strain. Specimen: CD4+ T cells sorted from PBMCs, collected 4 to 5 days after the first yellow fever vaccination. These receptor sequences come from a man younger than 35 who received the YFV17D yellow fever vaccine.

This clonotype was picked up many times. The J gene is TRBJ2-1, the V gene TRBV7-2; 8 bases match TRBD2. Germline V gene lookup returns CDR1 SGHTA and CDR2 FQGNSA. V trimming: 2 bases; J trimming: 9 bases; junction bases outside the gene matches: 9. The CDR3 runs to 15 residues. In DNA form, the CDR3 reads TGTGCCAGCAGCTTAACCGGGGGGGCGGTAGGTGAGCAGTTCTTC. Its protein is CASSLTGGAVGEQFF.

This chain links TRBV7-7 with TRBJ2-3; D might be TRBD1 or TRBD2, each matching 6 bases. The V gene lost 5 bases and the J gene lost 2 bases, with 14 bases spanning the gap. Per the germline V gene, CDR1 is SSHAT and CDR2 is FNYEAQ (reference sequence). CDR3 length: 15 amino acids. CDR3 amino acids: CASSIGGSHTDTQYF. DNA for the CDR3: TGTGCCAGCAGCATAGGGGGGAGCCACACAGATACGCAGTATTTT.

This clonotype has a count of ten or more. The chain is built from TRBV2 and TRBJ2-1, with 10 bases fitting TRBD1. The CDR3 sequence is 15 residues long. Germline V gene lookup returns CDR1 SNHLY and CDR2 FYNNEI. Trimming at V came to 6 bases and at J to 0 bases, leaving 2 bases not matched to a gene. The CDR3 nucleotides are TGTGCCAGCAGAAGGGACAGGGGCTCCTACAATGAGCAGTTCTTC. Encoded protein: CASRRDRGSYNEQFF.

This clonotype was detected only a few times. The chain couples TRBV7-8 to TRBJ2-1; 10 positions agree with TRBD2. Germline loops: CDR1 SGHVS, CDR2 FQNEAQ. Germline trimming cut 6 bases from V and 8 bases from J; bases unmatched to any gene: 13. The CDR3 has 16 amino acids. CDR3 sequence: CASREERGGLLDEQFF. Written as DNA, the CDR3 is TGTGCCAGCAGGGAGGAGCGGGGGGGCCTTTTGGATGAGCAGTTCTTC. The full variable domain, with the rest looked up from reference TRBV7-8 and TRBJ2-1, is GAGVSQSPRYKVAKRGQDVALRCDPISGHVSLFWYQQALGQGPEFLTYFQNEAQLDKSGLPSDRFFAERPEGSVSTLKIQRTQQEDSAVYLCASREERGGLLDEQFFGPGTRLTVL.

In this sample, this clonotype turned up many times. The rearrangement links TRBV4-3 to TRBJ2-1; 15 bases map to TRBD2. Germline loops: CDR1 LGHNA, CDR2 YSLEER. The CDR3 extends over 22 amino acids. V gave up 4 bases and J gave up 0 bases; unmatched junction bases: 16. CDR3 sequence: CASSLNLIPGLAGGPSYNEQFF. CDR3 bases: TGCGCCAGCAGCCTAAACCTTATTCCGGGACTAGCGGGGGGACCCTCCTACAATGAGCAGTTCTTC.

The chain's CDR3 is CFASPSGGAQETQYF. Written as DNA, the CDR3 is TGCTTTGCTAGTCCTAGCGGGGGGGCCCAAGAGACCCAGTACTTC. The chain employs TRBV1 and TRBJ2-5; the table's D call, TRBD2, was not checked against the DNA. TRBV1 is a recognized pseudogene. This CDR3 region has 15 residues.

This clonotype was observed a handful of times. The rearrangement uses TRBV30 and TRBJ2-3; maybe TRBD1 (5 bases). The CDR3 sequence is 11 residues long. Germline V gene data show CDR1 as GTSNPN and CDR2 as SVGIG (reference sequence). Deletions cut 8 bases from V and 2 bases from J, with 8 bases between. CDR3 loop: CAGQFTDTQYF. Here the CDR3 DNA reads TGTGCCGGACAATTCACAGATACGCAGTATTTT.

With respect to this clonotype: A much more abundant neighbour one base away suggests this may be a read error. This CDR3 is CASSLARLDGYTF. Written as DNA, the CDR3 is TGTGCCAGCAGCTTAGCGCGTCTAGATGGCTACACCTTC. The chain employs TRBV7-2 and TRBJ1-2; D is uncertain. Germline CDR1 is SGHTA and CDR2 is FQGNSA. CDR3 length: 13 residues. V dropped 0 bases and J dropped 6 bases, with 8 bases sitting between them.

Many counts were recorded for this clonotype. V is TRBV18 and J is TRBJ2-5, with D tentatively TRBD1 (6 bases). V was shortened by 1 base and J by 0 bases, with 9 bases between the two germline ends. The CDR3 runs to 15 residues. CDR1 KGHSH and CDR2 LQKENI come from the germline V gene. CDR3 loop: CASSPRTGYQETQYF. CDR3 sequence (DNA): TGTGCCAGCTCACCACGCACAGGGTACCAAGAGACCCAGTACTTC. Drawing the rest from reference TRBV18 and TRBJ2-5, the complete variable domain is NAGVMQNPRHLVRRRGQEARLRCSPMKGHSHVYWYRQLPEEGLKFMVYLQKENIIDESGMPKERFSAEFPKEGPSILRIQQVVRGDSAAYFCASSPRTGYQETQYFGPGTRLLVL.

In this sample, this clonotype turned up once. A much more abundant neighbour one base away suggests this may be a read error. This chain links TRBV6-2 or TRBV6-3 with TRBJ1-5; D ambiguous. Germline assignment: CDR1 MNHEY and CDR2 SVGEGT. The CDR3 sequence is 14 residues long. V dropped 8 bases and J dropped 7 bases, with 18 bases sitting between them. CDR3 protein: CASWRRQTKQPQHF. In nucleotides, the CDR3 is TGTGCCAGCTGGAGGCGGCAAACCAAGCAGCCCCAGCATTTT.

This clonotype was recorded a few times. The CDR3 sequence is CSGGQGPGANVLTF. CDR3 nucleotides: TGCAGTGGGGGTCAGGGCCCGGGGGCCAACGTCCTGACTTTC. V and J are TRBV20-1 and TRBJ2-6, with D maybe TRBD1 (5 bases). The germline V gene encodes CDR1 DFQATT and CDR2 SNEGSKA (reference sequence). This CDR3 is 14 amino acids long. The ends were cut back, 7 bases at V and 4 bases at J, with 14 bases in the middle.

This clonotype has more than one count but fewer than ten. This rearrangement joins TRBV20-1 to TRBJ2-6; D gene ambiguous. Germline values: CDR1 DFQATT, CDR2 SNEGSKA (reference sequence). V lost 5 bases and J lost 0, with 2 bases in between. The CDR3 has 12 residues. The CDR3 DNA is TGCAGTGCTCTCTCTGGGGCCAACGTCCTGACTTTC. This encodes CSALSGANVLTF.

This clonotype came up many times. The rearrangement links TRBV7-8 to TRBJ2-7, with 7 bases fitting TRBD2. The CDR3 runs 15 residues. V lost 0 bases to trimming and J lost 2 bases; unmatched junction nucleotides: 4. Germline lookup yields CDR1 SGHVS and CDR2 FQNEAQ. DNA for the CDR3: TGTGCCAGCAGCTTAGCTGTTAGCGGGCCCTACGAGCAGTACGTC. Translated, it gives CASSLAVSGPYEQYV.

The chain uses TRBV29-1 and TRBJ2-2, with D perhaps being TRBD1 or TRBD2 (5 bases each). This CDR3 has 12 residues. The ends were cut back, 2 bases at V and 5 bases at J, with 6 bases in the middle. Germline values: CDR1 SQVTM, CDR2 ANQGSEA. CDR3 sequence reads: CSVEWGTGELFF. The CDR3 DNA is TGCAGCGTTGAATGGGGGACCGGGGAGCTGTTTTTT.

In this sample, this clonotype turned up many times. This chain joins TRBV7-9 and TRBJ1-4, with D possibly matching TRBD1 (5 bases). V was shortened by 3 bases and J by 2 bases, with 13 bases between the two germline ends. The CDR3 runs 16 residues. In germline, CDR1 is SEHNR, CDR2 FQNEAQ (reference sequence). CDR3 in DNA: TGTGCCAGCAGCTTCGGTGGTTCAGGGACTAATGAAAAACTGTTTTTT. The encoded protein is CASSFGGSGTNEKLFF.

The chain is built from TRBV20-1 and TRBJ1-6; D unresolved. The CDR3 contains 15 residues. CDR1 DFQATT and CDR2 SNEGSKA come from the germline V gene (reference sequence). V was pared by 0 bases and J by 8 bases, with 14 bases between. The DNA of the CDR3 is TGCAGTGCTAGAGATCTAAGAAGCGGGGATTCACCCCTCCACTTT. Amino acids: CSARDLRSGDSPLHF.

This clonotype was counted many times. This chain joins TRBV6-5 and TRBJ2-3; TRBD1 or TRBD2 may be the D gene (7 bases each). The CDR3 covers 15 residues. Germline lookup yields CDR1 MNHEY and CDR2 SVGAGI. Trimming removed 2 bases at V and 1 base at J, with 10 bases between. The CDR3, as DNA: TGTGCCAGCAGTTACCCAGGGGGGGGCACAGATACGCAGTATTTT. Its protein is CASSYPGGGTDTQYF.

A word on this clonotype: Possible read error: a much larger clone is one base away. V usage is TRBV5-4 and J usage is TRBJ2-2; 15 bases agree with TRBD2. Germline CDR1 is SGHNT and CDR2 is YYREEE (reference sequence). This CDR3 spans 17 amino acids. The CDR3 is CASSPGLAGGNTGKLFF. The CDR3 nucleotides read TGTGCCAGCAGCCCCGGACTAGCGGGGGGGAACACCGGGAAGCTGTTTTTT.

This clonotype was observed a handful of times. J is TRBJ1-1 and V is TRBV7-2; no clear D. Germline V gene lookup returns CDR1 SGHTA and CDR2 FQGNSA. Deletions cut 5 bases from V and 4 bases from J, with 11 bases between. The CDR3 extends over 13 amino acids. The CDR3 is CASSRNTLTEAFF. CDR3 DNA: TGTGCCAGCAGCCGAAACACTCTCACTGAAGCTTTCTTT.

V is TRBV6-1 and J is TRBJ2-3, with D perhaps matching TRBD2 (6 bases). The V end lost 5 bases, the J end lost 4 bases, and 19 bases lay between the germline ends. CDR3 size: 16 residues. Germline assignment: CDR1 MNHNS and CDR2 SASEGT. The CDR3: CASSRWGTGRPDTQYF. In DNA form, the CDR3 reads TGTGCCAGCAGTCGGTGGGGAACGGGGAGGCCAGATACGCAGTATTTT.

This clonotype was detected ten times or more. This chain links TRBV20-1 with TRBJ2-5; 11 bases align to TRBD1. The CDR3 covers 14 residues. Germline loops: CDR1 DFQATT, CDR2 SNEGSKA (reference sequence). Germline trimming cut 5 bases from V and 5 bases from J; bases unmatched to any gene: 7. CDR3 nucleotide sequence: TGCAGTGCTGGGACAGGGGGTAGGCAGGAGACCCAGTACTTC. This translates into CSAGTGGRQETQYF.

This clonotype was seen ten or more times. This chain links TRBV6-5 with TRBJ1-1, with 7 bases matching TRBD1. V lost 4 bases, J lost 0 bases, and 5 bases stayed unmatched. From germline, CDR1 is MNHEY and CDR2 SVGAGI. The CDR3 length is 15 residues. This CDR3 reads CASSWTGKMNTEAFF. The DNA for the CDR3 is TGTGCCAGCAGTTGGACAGGAAAGATGAACACTGAAGCTTTCTTT.

This clonotype was recorded a few times. The V gene is TRBV4-1, the J gene TRBJ1-2; TRBD1 is a possible D gene (5 bases). Germline V lookup: CDR1 MGHRA, CDR2 YSYEKL. V was shortened by 11 bases and J by 5 bases, with 21 bases between the two germline ends. This CDR3 is built from 14 residues. In nucleotides, the CDR3 is TGCGCCTCAGACCGGGACGGCTCATATTATGGCTACACCTTC. Translation gives CASDRDGSYYGYTF.

This clonotype was picked up many times. The genes are TRBV6-5 and TRBJ1-2, with D perhaps TRBD1 (6 bases). Germline V CDR1 and CDR2: MNHEY, SVGAGI. With 6 bases removed from V and 7 bases from J, the gap between germline ends came to 27 bases. There are 17 residues in the CDR3. The CDR3 region has the DNA TGTGCCAGCAGCTCCGTGGCAACAGGGATAGGGCTATTTGGCTACACCTTC. This translates into CASSSVATGIGLFGYTF.

There are many counts of this clonotype. The chain combines TRBV5-4 with TRBJ2-1, with 10 nucleotides matching TRBD1. Germline V lookup: CDR1 SGHNT, CDR2 YYREEE (reference sequence). The length of the CDR3 is 15 residues. J lost 4 bases, V lost 0 bases, and 1 base had no gene match. In nucleotides, the CDR3 is TGTGCCAGCAGCTTGGAGGGACAGGGGTACAATGAGCAGTTCTTC. This sequence encodes CASSLEGQGYNEQFF.

This clonotype has a count of ten or more. At one boundary the junction diverges from the germline segment, which might be a read error. The chain carries TRBV7-7 and TRBJ2-1, with D possibly being TRBD2 (7 bases). The CDR3 runs 13 residues. Germline V gives CDR1 SSHAT, CDR2 FNYEAQ (reference sequence). The CDR3 DNA follows: TGTGCTAGCAGCCCACCGGGGGGCGATGAGCAGTTCTTC. Its protein product is CASSPPGGDEQFF. Full variable domain (rest looked up from reference TRBV7-7 and TRBJ2-1): GAGVSQSPRYKVTKRGQDVTLRCDPISSHATLYWYQQALGQGPEFLTYFNYEAQPDKSGLPSDRFSAERPEGSISTLTIQRTEQRDSAMYRCASSPPGGDEQFFGPGTRLTVL.

This clonotype was detected only a few times. The chain carries TRBV28 and TRBJ1-4; TRBD1 agrees at 7 bases. This CDR3 region has 17 residues. V gave up 3 bases and J gave up 0 bases; unmatched junction bases: 7. Per germline, CDR1 MDHEN and CDR2 SYDVKM. The CDR3 DNA reads as TGTGCCAGCAGTTTGTACCCCCAGGGGGCAACTAATGAAAAACTGTTTTTT. Its translation: CASSLYPQGATNEKLFF.

The table lists this clonotype with many counts. The gene calls are TRBV21-1 and TRBJ2-7; the table calls TRBD1, which could not be checked here. TRBV21-1 is a listed pseudogene. CDR3 length: 14 residues. The CDR3 region has the DNA TGTGCCAGCGGGCCCCGGAAAACAGGGAACGAGCAGTACGTC. This translates into CASGPRKTGNEQYV.

This clonotype was counted only a few times. The chain joins TRBV18 to TRBJ1-2; D gene unclear. The CDR3 has 15 residues. Germline V gives CDR1 KGHSH, CDR2 LQKENI. Deletions cut 2 bases from V and 6 bases from J, with 16 bases between. The CDR3 reads CASSPAGDPGDGYTF. For the CDR3, the DNA is TGTGCCAGCTCACCAGCGGGAGATCCTGGGGATGGCTACACCTTC. The variable domain in full, with the rest retrieved from reference TRBV18 and TRBJ1-2, is NAGVMQNPRHLVRRRGQEARLRCSPMKGHSHVYWYRQLPEEGLKFMVYLQKENIIDESGMPKERFSAEFPKEGPSILRIQQVVRGDSAAYFCASSPAGDPGDGYTFGSGTRLTVV.

To note about this clonotype: Because the CDR3's place on the DNA is in doubt, the DNA is left out and the CDR3 is given as listed by TCRdb. The chain employs TRBV6-2 or TRBV6-3 and TRBJ2-2; the D call of TRBD1 is as the table states it, not checked on the DNA. The CDR3 comprises 18 residues, both ends counted. Germline values: CDR1 MNHEY, CDR2 SVGEGT. The CDR3 loop is CASSTPYPITPPPGSCFF.

CDR3 sequence (DNA): TGCGCCAGCAGCTTGCAGGGGGACAGGGCCTACACTGAAGCTTTCTTT. Amino acid sequence: CASSLQGDRAYTEAFF. The chain uses TRBV5-1 and TRBJ1-1; 9 nucleotides align to TRBD1. This CDR3 spans 16 amino acids. J gave up 3 bases and V 1 base, and 7 bases lay outside the gene matches. CDR1 SGHRS and CDR2 YFSETQ come from the germline V gene.